Listed here are 7 T cell receptor beta chains from one sample, sequenced in a study of blood T cell repertoires in COVID-19. Clones were read by immunoSEQ multiplex PCR, and TCRdb kept only the in-frame ones, dropping some. This table holds about 400,000 clones, roughly 86% found once. The specimen was PBMCs or T cells enriched from blood (not recorded which). The receptors originated from a woman in her thirties or forties with acute COVID-19.

The CDR3 DNA is TGCGCCAGCAGCCAACCCGACAGGGGGTTTGGGAATGAGCAGTTCTTC. This gives the protein CASSQPDRGFGNEQFF. V usage is TRBV4-1 and J usage is TRBJ2-1, with 9 bases identical to TRBD1. CDR1 and CDR2 (germline): MGHRA, YSYEKL. Trimming at V came to 2 bases and at J to 7 bases, leaving 9 bases not matched to a gene. The CDR3 is 16 residues long.

The rearrangement uses TRBV30 and TRBJ1-1; D perhaps matches TRBD1 (5 bases). The CDR3 totals 13 residues. Trimming shortened V by 2 bases and J by 2 bases, and 9 bases separated the two germline ends. Germline CDR1 and CDR2: GTSNPN and SVGIG (reference sequence). For the CDR3, the DNA is TGTGCCTGGAGTAAGCAGGGTAACACTGAAGCTTTCTTT. It encodes CAWSKQGNTEAFF.

This chain uses TRBV29-1 with TRBJ1-2, with TRBD1 matching 7 bases. CDR3 size: 18 residues. V dropped 2 bases and J dropped 3; count of bases not matched to a gene: 18. Germline loops: CDR1 SQVTM, CDR2 ANQGSEA. The CDR3 here is CSVENPTGSFFLDYGYTF. The CDR3 bases are TGCAGCGTTGAAAATCCGACAGGGTCCTTCTTCTTAGACTATGGCTACACCTTC.

This clone has just one count. The J gene is TRBJ2-3, the V gene TRBV4-1; TRBD1 is a possible D gene (6 bases). Trimming shortened V by 4 bases and J by 4 bases, and 12 bases separated the two germline ends. CDR1 is MGHRA and CDR2 is YSYEKL in the germline V gene. This CDR3 has 14 residues. CDR3 in amino acids: CASSRTGLADTQYF. The CDR3 coding sequence is TGCGCCAGCAGCCGAACAGGGTTGGCAGATACGCAGTATTTT.

This clone has just one count. The CDR3 DNA follows: TGTGCCAGCAGCCCCCCGACAGGGACGCAAGAGACCCAGTACTTC. It specifies CASSPPTGTQETQYF. The chain uses TRBV7-6 and TRBJ2-5, with 7 bases matching TRBD1. The CDR3 sequence is 15 residues long. CDR1 and CDR2 (germline): SGHVS, FNYEAQ. The junction had 8 bases not matched to a gene; V was cut back by 5 bases and J by 2 bases.

The V gene is TRBV18, the J gene TRBJ2-1, with a weak D call TRBD2 (6 bases). The germline V gene encodes CDR1 KGHSH and CDR2 LQKENI. Trimming cost V 3 bases and J 2 bases, with 11 bases left between them. CDR3 length equals 15 residues. CDR3 sequence (DNA): TGTGCCAGCTCACCTCGGGGGAACACCTACAATGAGCAGTTCTTC. Protein product: CASSPRGNTYNEQFF.

V usage is TRBV30 and J usage is TRBJ1-6; 7 bases fit TRBD1. The CDR3 extends over 17 amino acids. Per germline, CDR1 GTSNPN and CDR2 SVGIG (reference sequence). V dropped 0 bases and J dropped 2; count of bases not matched to a gene: 7. Here the CDR3 reads CAWSVTLRGTYNSPLHF. CDR3 DNA sequence: TGTGCCTGGAGTGTAACTCTCAGGGGGACCTATAATTCACCCCTCCACTTT. The complete variable domain, with remaining parts taken from reference TRBV30 and TRBJ1-6, reads SQTIHQWPATLVQPVGSPLSLECTVEGTSNPNLYWYRQAAGRGLQLLFYSVGIGQISSEVPQNLSASRPQDRQFILSSKKLLLSDSGFYLCAWSVTLRGTYNSPLHFGNGTRLTVT.